This T cell receptor beta chain was captured in a study of blood T cell repertoires in COVID-19. Repertoires were generated with immunoSEQ multiplex PCR, while TCRdb's copy carries only in-frame clones and drops some. Among some 220,000 clones, around four fifths were seen once, and the ten largest hold just under 6.5%. Germline V gene sequence: CDR1 SGHNT, CDR2 YYREEE (reference sequence). The trim removed 4 bases at V and 1 base at J, leaving 5 bases unmatched. This CDR3 contains 15 residues. The chain links TRBV5-4 to TRBJ2-3, with 8 bases lining up with TRBD2. The source is a woman aged 55-70 years with active or convalescent COVID-19. The source material was peripheral blood. Here the CDR3 DNA reads TGTGCCAGCAGCCGTATTAGCGGGGGCACAGATACGCAGTATTTT. Protein product: CASSRISGGTDTQYF.